The 15 T cell receptor beta chains below were found in one sample sequenced in a study of identical twins. A single record per CDR3 protein comes from TCRdb applying MiXCR to the 5' RACE reads. The table lists 450,000 or so distinct CDR3 sequences, 14% of them singletons. These data were likewise used in another study, on yellow fever vaccine responses in identical twins.

Sequenced input: CD4+ T cells sorted from blood. The origin of the receptors is a woman aged 18 to 35 in good health.

This clonotype has only a few counts. The chain's CDR3 is CASSSGDSEKLFF. CDR3 in DNA: TGTGCCAGCAGCTCAGGGGACAGCGAAAAACTGTTTTTT. This chain links TRBV7-2 with TRBJ1-4; 7 bases are a match to TRBD1. The CDR3 covers 13 residues. Trimming took 4 bases from V and 8 from J; bases not matched to a gene: 4. Looked up from germline, CDR1 is SGHTA and CDR2 is FQGNSA.

This clonotype was seen a few times. The V and J genes are TRBV24-1 and TRBJ2-2; weak D call: TRBD2 (5 bases). Trimming cost V 5 bases and J 6 bases, with 9 bases left between them. CDR3 length: 13 residues. Per the germline V gene, CDR1 is KGHDR and CDR2 is SFDVKD. The CDR3 sequence is CATSVGVPGELFF. CDR3 DNA: TGTGCCACCAGTGTCGGGGTTCCCGGGGAGCTGTTTTTT.

This clonotype was found a few times. The V gene is TRBV4-3, the J gene TRBJ2-1; 11 bases are a match to TRBD1. Germline V gene data show CDR1 as LGHNA and CDR2 as YSLEER. The CDR3 contains 15 residues. The V and J ends lost 2 bases and 5 bases, in that order; junction bases with no gene match: 2. In DNA form, the CDR3 reads TGCGCCAGCAGCCAAAGGACAGGGGGCAACAATGAGCAGTTCTTC. Its translation: CASSQRTGGNNEQFF.

This clonotype has a handful of counts. The chain links TRBV5-5 to TRBJ2-5; TRBD2 aligns across 7 bases. The V segment lost 4 bases and the J segment 3 bases; nucleotides outside the gene matches: 3. The CDR3 runs to 13 residues. In germline, CDR1 is SGHKS, CDR2 YYEKEE (reference sequence). CDR3 sequence (DNA): TGTGCCAGCAGCACGGGGACTAAAGAGACCCAGTACTTC. It encodes CASSTGTKETQYF.

The chain is built from TRBV7-9 and TRBJ2-1; D not certain. The CDR3 runs to 13 residues. The V gene lost 7 bases and the J gene lost 1 base, with 8 bases spanning the gap. Germline CDR1 reads SEHNR; CDR2 reads FQNEAQ (reference sequence). This CDR3 reads CASTRLSYNEQFF. In nucleotides, the CDR3 is TGTGCCAGCACCAGATTATCCTACAATGAGCAGTTCTTC.

V and J are TRBV7-3 and TRBJ2-3, with 8 bases fitting TRBD1. The CDR3 consists of 17 residues. The germline V gene encodes CDR1 SGHTA and CDR2 FQGTGA. Trimming cost V 4 bases and J 5 bases; bases outside gene matches: 14. CDR3 sequence (DNA): TGTGCCAGCAGCTCGCACGACAGGGGTGCGGTAGAAGATACGCAGTATTTT. Protein: CASSSHDRGAVEDTQYF.

The CDR3 sequence: CASSFRTGNEQYF. CDR3 coding DNA: TGTGCCAGCAGCTTTAGGACAGGGAACGAGCAGTACTTC. The J gene is TRBJ2-7, the V gene TRBV11-2; 8 bases align to TRBD1. The germline gives CDR1 SGHAT, CDR2 FQNNGV. The CDR3 totals 13 residues. Unmatched junction bases numbered 3, after V lost 3 bases and J lost 5 bases.

This chain links TRBV19 with TRBJ2-1; D is uncertain. The CDR3 covers 13 residues. V was cut by 6 bases and J by 8 bases, with 14 bases left in between. CDR1 is LNHDA and CDR2 is SQIVND in the germline V gene (reference sequence). The CDR3: CASRSTEIHEQFF. The CDR3 DNA follows: TGTGCCAGTAGAAGCACAGAAATCCATGAGCAGTTCTTC.

This chain connects TRBV5-6 to TRBJ2-7; D is possibly TRBD1 or TRBD2 (6 bases each). Germline loops: CDR1 SGHDT, CDR2 YYEEEE. The CDR3 contains 14 residues. V was shortened by 4 bases and J by 6 bases, with 17 bases between the two germline ends. The CDR3 DNA reads TGTGCCAGCAGCCCCACCGGGGGCTGGGCCGAGCAGTACTTC. This sequence encodes CASSPTGGWAEQYF.

This clonotype was seen at least ten times. This chain joins TRBV24-1 and TRBJ2-1; tentative D call: TRBD1 (5 bases). The CDR3 contains 14 residues. V was shortened by 5 bases and J by 2 bases, with 9 bases between the two germline ends. CDR1 and CDR2 from the germline V gene are KGHDR and SFDVKD. CDR3 region: CATSAQGAYNEQFF. Written as DNA, the CDR3 is TGTGCCACCAGTGCTCAGGGTGCCTACAATGAGCAGTTCTTC.

This clonotype has a handful of counts. In DNA, the CDR3 is TGTGCCAGCAGTCCCCCCCTAGCGGGAGGGCAAGAGACCCAGTACTTC. Residues: CASSPPLAGGQETQYF. V is TRBV12-3 or TRBV12-4 and J is TRBJ2-5; 12 bases agree with TRBD2. This CDR3 has 16 residues. Trimming at V came to 5 bases and at J to 2 bases, leaving 6 bases not matched to a gene.

This clonotype was counted a few times. The gene calls are TRBV20-1 and TRBJ1-1; D is unclear. The V end lost 1 base, the J end lost 0 bases, and 12 bases lay between the germline ends. The CDR3 spans 15 residues. CDR1 is DFQATT and CDR2 is SNEGSKA in the germline V gene (reference sequence). DNA for the CDR3: TGCAGTGCTAGAGTTAACCCGCTGATGAACACTGAAGCTTTCTTT. Its translation is CSARVNPLMNTEAFF.

This sequence joins TRBV7-2 and TRBJ1-2; perhaps TRBD1 as D (6 bases). From germline, CDR1 is SGHTA and CDR2 FQGNSA. V lost 2 bases to trimming and J lost 5 bases, with 9 bases between them. The CDR3 spans 13 residues. The CDR3 coding sequence is TGTGCCAGCAGCTTAAACAGGGAGTATGGCTACACCTTC. Amino acids: CASSLNREYGYTF.

The genes are TRBV5-1 and TRBJ1-1; TRBD1 matches at 10 bases. Unmatched junction bases numbered 13, after V lost 4 bases and J lost 7 bases. This CDR3 spans 16 amino acids. The germline V gene encodes CDR1 SGHRS and CDR2 YFSETQ. CDR3: CASSAGTGAPRGEAFF. CDR3 DNA: TGCGCCAGCAGCGCCGGGACAGGGGCACCCCGGGGTGAAGCTTTCTTT.

At least ten counts were recorded for this clonotype. V usage is TRBV5-1 and J usage is TRBJ2-2; 9 bases line up with TRBD2. The CDR3 runs 16 residues. The V gene's germline CDR1 is SGHRS and CDR2 YFSETQ. V lost 0 bases and J lost 4; bases outside the gene matches: 4. CDR3 DNA: TGCGCCAGCAGCTTGGGATCTAGCGGGGTCACCGGGGAGCTGTTTTTT. Protein sequence: CASSLGSSGVTGELFF.